The text below deals with one T cell receptor beta chain. What it binds is unknown. Using immunoSEQ multiplex PCR, the repertoire was profiled, and TCRdb retains in-frame clones only, with some absent. Of about 2.3 million clones in the sample, 85% to 95% were seen once. This entry comes from a study of shared clonotypes between healthy human individuals. Study conclusions and caveats: Clonotypes shared by all four sorted-subset donors had higher generation probabilities than non-shared clonotypes.

The germline gives CDR1 DFQATT, CDR2 SNEGSKA (reference sequence). The germline V and J ends were trimmed by 0 bases and 10 bases, with 6 bases remaining between them. The CDR3 spans 10 residues. The sequencing input was naive CD4+ T cells from PBMCs. Subset here: CD45RA+ positively selected. The receptor was derived from a young man in good health. Some clones in this sample may be carry-over from other donors' samples. V is TRBV20-1 and J is TRBJ1-2, with no clear D. The CDR3 protein is CSARDRSYTF. The CDR3 nucleotides read TGCAGTGCTAGAGATCGGTCCTACACCTTC.